This T cell receptor beta chain derives from a study of T cell clonotyping in hematopoietic cell transplantation. Study background: Pretransplant recipient samples were taken after cytoreduction.

Losses at the gene ends were 8 bases for V and 4 bases for J; bases not matched to a gene: 3. Per germline, CDR1 KGHSH and CDR2 LQKENI. This CDR3 contains 13 residues. To note about this clone: Antigen unknown.

Time point reported: recipient sample about 28 days before transplant, after cytoreduction. The study's findings and limits: After transplant, recipient diversity fell while pathologically expanded clonotypes grew through day 180.

The repertoire was sequenced with immunoSEQ multiplex PCR; TCRdb's copy has only in-frame clones and lacks some. There are roughly 20,000 clones in the sample; 90% occur only once, and about 3.5% lies in the top ten. The chain combines TRBV18 with TRBJ1-5; 9 bases fit TRBD1. The TCR was taken from a man aged 18-30 years with biphenotypic leukemia. Some clones in this sample may be carry-over from other donors' samples. Specimen: peripheral blood mononuclear cells, collected before stem cell transplant. The CDR3 nucleotides are TGTGCCAGCACAGGGACAGGGAATCAGCCCCAGCATTTT. Translated: CASTGTGNQPQHF.